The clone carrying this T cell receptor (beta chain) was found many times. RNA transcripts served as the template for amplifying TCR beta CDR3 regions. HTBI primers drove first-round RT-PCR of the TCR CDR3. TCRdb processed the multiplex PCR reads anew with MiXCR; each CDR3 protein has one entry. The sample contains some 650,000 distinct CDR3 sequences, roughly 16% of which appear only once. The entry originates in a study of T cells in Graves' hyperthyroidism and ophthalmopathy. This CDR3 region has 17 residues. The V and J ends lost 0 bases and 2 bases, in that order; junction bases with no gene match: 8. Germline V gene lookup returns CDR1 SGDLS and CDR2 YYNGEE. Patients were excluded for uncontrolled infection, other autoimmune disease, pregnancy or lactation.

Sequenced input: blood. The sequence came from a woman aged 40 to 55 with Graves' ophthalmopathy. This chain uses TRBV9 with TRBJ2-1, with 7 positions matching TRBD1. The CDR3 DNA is TGTGCCAGCAGCGTAGTCACAGGGGCCACTGCCTACAATGAGCAGTTCTTC. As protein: CASSVVTGATAYNEQFF.